Presented here are 5 T cell receptor beta chains from one specimen sequenced in a study of beta chain features in type 1 diabetes. The entirety of the isolated RNA underwent reverse transcription, so expressed TCRB transcripts were sequenced. Assay: immunoSEQ multiplex PCR; the TCRdb copy retains only in-frame clones and omits some. The sample shows under 450,000 clones, about 14% of them seen only once. Source material: naive CD4+ T cells from blood. These receptors originate from a man aged 25 to 40 in good health.

The chain recombines TRBV5-1 with TRBJ2-3; TRBD2 matches at 12 bases. CDR3 length equals 16 residues. Germline V gives CDR1 SGHRS, CDR2 YFSETQ. The V gene end was trimmed by 7 bases and the J gene end by 1 base; junction bases not matched to a gene: 7. CDR3 region: CASSPRTSGGTDTQYF. The CDR3 bases are TGCGCCAGCTCCCCAAGGACTAGCGGGGGCACAGATACGCAGTATTTT.

The chain links TRBV5-1 to TRBJ2-3; D is perhaps TRBD1 or TRBD2 (5 bases each). Germline V lookup: CDR1 SGHRS, CDR2 YFSETQ. The V and J ends lost 4 bases and 3 bases respectively, with 15 bases between them. The CDR3 extends over 15 amino acids. CDR3 sequence (DNA): TGCGCCAGCAGCCAGGGACCCGGGCGTACAGATACGCAGTATTTT. This sequence encodes CASSQGPGRTDTQYF.

This chain uses TRBV6-5 with TRBJ1-5; D possibly corresponds to TRBD1 (5 bases). The V end lost 6 bases, the J end lost 3 bases, and 15 bases lay between the germline ends. Germline assignment: CDR1 MNHEY and CDR2 SVGAGI. This CDR3 contains 15 residues. The CDR3 sequence: CASSRGGTDNQPQHF. In DNA, the CDR3 is TGTGCCAGCAGCCGGGGGGGGACGGACAATCAGCCCCAGCATTTT.

This chain joins TRBV6-5 and TRBJ2-7; D is possibly TRBD1 (5 bases). The CDR3 loop spans 14 amino acids. Germline lookup yields CDR1 MNHEY and CDR2 SVGAGI. The V and J ends lost 3 bases and 1 base respectively, with 10 bases between them. DNA of the CDR3: TGTGCCAGCAGTTATAACAGGATTTCCTACGAGCAGTACTTC. Its protein product is CASSYNRISYEQYF.

This clone has a handful of counts. The V call is TRBV20-1, the J call TRBJ1-4; D unclear. CDR1 and CDR2 (germline): DFQATT, SNEGSKA (reference sequence). This CDR3 is 11 amino acids long. The V end lost 7 bases, the J end lost 7 bases, and 10 bases lay between the germline ends. The CDR3, as DNA: TGCAGTGTTGAGGGTGGTGAAAAACTGTTTTTT. Translated, it gives CSVEGGEKLFF.